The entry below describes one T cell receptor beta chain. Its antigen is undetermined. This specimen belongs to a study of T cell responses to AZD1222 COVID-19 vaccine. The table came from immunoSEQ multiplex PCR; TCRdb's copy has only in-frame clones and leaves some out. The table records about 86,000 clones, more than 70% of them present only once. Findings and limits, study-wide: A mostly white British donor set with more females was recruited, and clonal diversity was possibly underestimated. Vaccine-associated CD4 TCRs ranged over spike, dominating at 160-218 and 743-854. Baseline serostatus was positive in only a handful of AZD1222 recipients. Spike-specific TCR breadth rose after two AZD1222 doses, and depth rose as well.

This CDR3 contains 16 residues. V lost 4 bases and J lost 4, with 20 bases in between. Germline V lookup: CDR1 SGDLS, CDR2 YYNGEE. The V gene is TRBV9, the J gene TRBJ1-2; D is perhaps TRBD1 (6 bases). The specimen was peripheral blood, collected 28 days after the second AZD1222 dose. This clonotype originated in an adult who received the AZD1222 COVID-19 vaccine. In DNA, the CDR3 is TGTGCCAGCAGCCCCGTGGGGCCCAGGGGCCCCTATGGCTACACCTTC. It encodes CASSPVGPRGPYGYTF.